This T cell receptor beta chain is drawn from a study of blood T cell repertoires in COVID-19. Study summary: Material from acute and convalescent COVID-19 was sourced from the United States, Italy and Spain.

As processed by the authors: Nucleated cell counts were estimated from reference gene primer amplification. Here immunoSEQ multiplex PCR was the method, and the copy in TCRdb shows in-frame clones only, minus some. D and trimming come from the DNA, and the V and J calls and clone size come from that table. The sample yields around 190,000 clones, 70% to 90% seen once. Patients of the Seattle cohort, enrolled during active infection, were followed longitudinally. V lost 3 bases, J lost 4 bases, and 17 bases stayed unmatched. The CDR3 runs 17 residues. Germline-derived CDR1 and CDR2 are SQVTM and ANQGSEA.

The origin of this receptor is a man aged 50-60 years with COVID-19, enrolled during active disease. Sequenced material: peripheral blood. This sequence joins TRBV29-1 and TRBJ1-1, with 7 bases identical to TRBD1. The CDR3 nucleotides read TGCAGCGTTGACCAGTACAAGGACAGGAGGCTCGTCACTGAAGCTTTCTTT. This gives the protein CSVDQYKDRRLVTEAFF. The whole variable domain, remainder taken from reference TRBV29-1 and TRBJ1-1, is SAVISQKPSRDICQRGTSLTIQCQVDSQVTMMFWYRQQPGQSLTLIATANQGSEATYESGFVIDKFPISRPNLTFSTLTVSNMSPEDSSIYLCSVDQYKDRRLVTEAFFGQGTRLTVV.